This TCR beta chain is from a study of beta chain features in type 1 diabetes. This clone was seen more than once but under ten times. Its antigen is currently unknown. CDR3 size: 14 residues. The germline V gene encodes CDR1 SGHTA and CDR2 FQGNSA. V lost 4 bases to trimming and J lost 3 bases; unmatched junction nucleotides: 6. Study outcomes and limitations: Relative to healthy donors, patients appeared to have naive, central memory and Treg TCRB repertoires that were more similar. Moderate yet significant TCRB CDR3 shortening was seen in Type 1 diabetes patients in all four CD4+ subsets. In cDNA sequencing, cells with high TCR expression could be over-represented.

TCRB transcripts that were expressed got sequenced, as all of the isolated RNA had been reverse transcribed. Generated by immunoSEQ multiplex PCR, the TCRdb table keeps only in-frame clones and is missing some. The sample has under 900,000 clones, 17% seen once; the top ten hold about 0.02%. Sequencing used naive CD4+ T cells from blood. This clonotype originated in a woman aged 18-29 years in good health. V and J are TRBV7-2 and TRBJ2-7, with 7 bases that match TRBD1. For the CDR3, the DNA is TGTGCCAGCAGCTCCACCGGGACAGTCTACGAGCAGTACTTC. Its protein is CASSSTGTVYEQYF.